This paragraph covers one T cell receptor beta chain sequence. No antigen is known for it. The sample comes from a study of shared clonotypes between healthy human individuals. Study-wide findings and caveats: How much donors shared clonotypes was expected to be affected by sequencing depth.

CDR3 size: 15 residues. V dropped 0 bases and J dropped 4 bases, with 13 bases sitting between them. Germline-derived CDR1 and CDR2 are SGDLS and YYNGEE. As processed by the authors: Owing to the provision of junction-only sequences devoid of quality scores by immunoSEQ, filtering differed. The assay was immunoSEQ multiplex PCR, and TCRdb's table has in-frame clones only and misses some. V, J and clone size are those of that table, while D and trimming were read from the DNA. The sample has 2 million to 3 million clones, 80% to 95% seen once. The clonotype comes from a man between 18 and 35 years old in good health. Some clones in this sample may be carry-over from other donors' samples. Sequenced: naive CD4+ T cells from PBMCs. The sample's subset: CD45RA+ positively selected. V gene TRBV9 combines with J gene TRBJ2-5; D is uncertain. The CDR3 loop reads CASSVGGVAVETQYF. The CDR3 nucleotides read TGTGCCAGCAGCGTAGGTGGCGTGGCAGTAGAGACCCAGTACTTC.